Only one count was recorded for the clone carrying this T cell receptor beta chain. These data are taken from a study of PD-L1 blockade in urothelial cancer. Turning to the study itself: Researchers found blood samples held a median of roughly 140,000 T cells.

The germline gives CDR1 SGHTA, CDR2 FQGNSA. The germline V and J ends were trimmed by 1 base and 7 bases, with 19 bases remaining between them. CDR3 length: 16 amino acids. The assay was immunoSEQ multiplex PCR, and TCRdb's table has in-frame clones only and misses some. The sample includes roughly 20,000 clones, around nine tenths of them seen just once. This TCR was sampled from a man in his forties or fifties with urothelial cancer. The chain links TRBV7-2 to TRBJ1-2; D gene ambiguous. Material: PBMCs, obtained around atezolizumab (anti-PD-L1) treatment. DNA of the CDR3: TGTGCCAGCAGCTTAGGGGCAGAAAGACGCCTGGCTGGCTACACCTTC. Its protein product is CASSLGAERRLAGYTF. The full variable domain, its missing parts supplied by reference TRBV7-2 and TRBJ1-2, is GAGVSQSPSNKVTEKGKDVELRCDPISGHTALYWYRQSLGQGLEFLIYFQGNSAPDKSGLPSDRFSAERTGGSVSTLTIQRTQQEDSAVYLCASSLGAERRLAGYTFGSGTRLTVV.